The 26 T cell receptor beta chains below come from one sample, sequenced in a study of cytomegalovirus exposure and HLA in healthy donors. The PCR employed 60 Vbeta primers together with 13 Jbeta primers. Libraries were prepared by immunoSEQ multiplex PCR; TCRdb keeps only in-frame clonotypes and omits some of them. The sample lists 190,000 or so clones; 80% were seen once. Sequenced material: PBMCs. Receptors were obtained from a boy aged 5-17 years in good health and CMV-seronegative.

V usage is TRBV5-1 and J usage is TRBJ2-7, with 8 bases matching TRBD1. Germline CDR1 SGHRS, CDR2 YFSETQ. V dropped 6 bases and J dropped 5; count of bases not matched to a gene: 13. The CDR3 is 15 amino acids. The CDR3: CASKSPDRVIDEQYF. The CDR3 DNA reads as TGCGCCAGCAAATCCCCGGACAGGGTTATCGACGAGCAGTACTTC.

This chain uses TRBV19 with TRBJ1-2, with 7 bases fitting TRBD1. Germline trimming cut 9 bases from V and 2 bases from J; bases unmatched to any gene: 9. The CDR3 is 14 amino acids. Germline CDR1 and CDR2: LNHDA and SQIVND (reference sequence). CDR3 protein: CASRRQGLNYGYTF. The CDR3 DNA follows: TGTGCCAGCAGAAGACAGGGTCTGAACTATGGCTACACCTTC.

This chain joins TRBV20-1 and TRBJ2-5; tentatively, D is TRBD1 (6 bases). V was pared by 6 bases and J by 6 bases, with 11 bases between. The CDR3 consists of 11 residues. Looked up from germline, CDR1 is DFQATT and CDR2 is SNEGSKA (reference sequence). CDR3 loop: CSAPQGKTQYF. CDR3 in DNA: TGCAGTGCGCCACAGGGAAAGACCCAGTACTTC.

The genes are TRBV7-9 and TRBJ2-5; 8 nucleotides line up with TRBD1. The CDR3 covers 16 residues. Germline V gene lookup returns CDR1 SEHNR and CDR2 FQNEAQ (reference sequence). V trimming: 0 bases; J trimming: 4 bases; junction bases outside the gene matches: 7. The CDR3 nucleotides are TGTGCCAGCAGCTTAGCACGTCAGGGGGCGGGAGAGACCCAGTACTTC. Its translation is CASSLARQGAGETQYF.

CDR3 coding DNA: TGTGCCAGCAGTCTACTGGGGGGACCTGAAGCTTTCTTT. This codes for CASSLLGGPEAFF. The gene calls are TRBV6-5 and TRBJ1-1; weak D call: TRBD1 (5 bases). The ends were cut back, 5 bases at V and 6 bases at J, with 13 bases in the middle. CDR3 length: 13 residues. The germline V gene has CDR1 MNHEY and CDR2 SVGAGI.

The chain combines TRBV7-2 with TRBJ2-1; 8 bases line up with TRBD1. Germline loops: CDR1 SGHTA, CDR2 FQGNSA. With 5 bases clipped from V and 4 bases from J, the junction kept 13 bases outside the gene matches. The CDR3 is 17 residues long. CDR3 amino acids: CASSNPRQGRGYNEQFF. CDR3 in DNA: TGTGCCAGCAGCAATCCAAGACAGGGGAGAGGGTACAATGAGCAGTTCTTC.

The sample holds a few counts of this clone. The rearrangement uses TRBV21-1 and TRBJ2-5; TRBD2 was called by the table and not checked on the DNA. TRBV21-1 corresponds to a pseudogene. The CDR3 contains 18 residues. The CDR3 DNA follows: TGTGCCAGCAGCAAAGCGCAAAGGGGAGGGGGGATCCAAGAGACCCAGTACTTC. This codes for CASSKAQRGGGIQETQYF.

The CDR3 spells CASSYAAVAEYIDSTDTQYF. CDR3 nucleotide sequence: TGCGCCAGCAGCTACGCCGCGGTAGCGGAGTACATCGATAGCACAGATACGCAGTATTTT. The chain links TRBV5-1 to TRBJ2-3; maybe TRBD2 (6 bases). The CDR3 has 20 residues. The V end was cut by 3 bases, the J end by 0 bases, with 26 bases between. Germline CDR1 and CDR2: SGHRS and YFSETQ. The whole variable domain, remainder taken from reference TRBV5-1 and TRBJ2-3, is KAGVTQTPRYLIKTRGQQVTLSCSPISGHRSVSWYQQTPGQGLQFLFEYFSETQRNKGNFPGRFSGRQFSNSRSEMNVSTLELGDSALYLCASSYAAVAEYIDSTDTQYFGPGTRLTVL.

The J gene is TRBJ2-1, the V gene TRBV5-1, with TRBD2 identical over 9 bases. With 0 bases clipped from V and 10 bases from J, the junction kept 8 bases outside the gene matches. The germline V gene encodes CDR1 SGHRS and CDR2 YFSETQ. The CDR3 has 15 residues. This CDR3 reads CASSLELAGVCEQFF. The DNA for the CDR3 is TGCGCCAGCAGCTTGGAACTAGCGGGTGTATGCGAGCAGTTCTTC. The whole variable domain, remainder taken from reference TRBV5-1 and TRBJ2-1, is KAGVTQTPRYLIKTRGQQVTLSCSPISGHRSVSWYQQTPGQGLQFLFEYFSETQRNKGNFPGRFSGRQFSNSRSEMNVSTLELGDSALYLCASSLELAGVCEQFFGPGTRLTVL.

This rearrangement joins TRBV11-3 to TRBJ1-1; D remains ambiguous. CDR3 length: 14 residues. Between the trimmed V and J ends, which lost 5 bases and 12 bases, there was a span of 22 bases. Germline loops: CDR1 SGHNT, CDR2 YENEEA. The CDR3: CASSQPRTGSVPFF. The DNA of the CDR3 is TGTGCCAGCAGCCAACCGCGAACCGGAAGCGTCCCTTTCTTT.

In this sample, this clone turned up a few times. The chain employs TRBV5-1 and TRBJ1-6; 7 nucleotides line up with TRBD1. Germline V gene lookup returns CDR1 SGHRS and CDR2 YFSETQ. The V segment lost 4 bases and the J segment 10 bases; nucleotides outside the gene matches: 8. This CDR3 region has 14 residues. The CDR3 spells CASSPGQNDSPLHF. Written as DNA, the CDR3 is TGCGCCAGCAGCCCGGGACAGAACGACTCACCCCTCCACTTT.

The J gene is TRBJ1-4, the V gene TRBV19, with unresolved D. Germline lookup yields CDR1 LNHDA and CDR2 SQIVND (reference sequence). V gave up 11 bases and J gave up 8 bases, with 24 bases separating them. The CDR3 loop spans 15 amino acids. The CDR3 is CASLIVPGGREKLFF. CDR3 sequence (DNA): TGTGCCTCCTTGATAGTCCCGGGAGGGAGGGAAAAACTGTTTTTT.

The J gene is TRBJ2-1, the V gene TRBV30; 13 bases fit TRBD2. Trimming cost V 5 bases and J 8 bases; bases outside gene matches: 9. Per germline, CDR1 GTSNPN and CDR2 SVGIG (reference sequence). The CDR3 is 15 residues long. CDR3 sequence reads: CAWGGLAGKWDEQFF. The CDR3 DNA follows: TGTGCCTGGGGGGGACTAGCGGGGAAGTGGGATGAGCAGTTCTTC.

The rearrangement joins TRBV19 to TRBJ2-3, with a possible D match to TRBD2 (6 bases). CDR1 is LNHDA, CDR2 SQIVND, per germline (reference sequence). The CDR3 consists of 13 residues. V shed 3 bases and J shed 9 bases, with 13 bases lying between them. The CDR3 region is CASSMAGRETQYF. CDR3 sequence (DNA): TGTGCCAGTAGTATGGCGGGACGGGAAACGCAGTATTTT.

About this clone: One end of the junction is discordant with germline, which a read error may explain. Other DNA sequences in the sample encode the same CDR3. Written as DNA, the CDR3 is TGCGCCAGCAGGAGGCAGGGGATGGGTGAAAAACTGTTTTTT. The encoded protein is CASRRQGMGEKLFF. The chain combines TRBV25-1 with TRBJ1-4; weak D call: TRBD1 (6 bases). The germline gives CDR1 MGHDK, CDR2 SYGVNS. The CDR3 has 14 amino acids.

With respect to this clone: The sample contains more than one DNA sequence encoding this CDR3. The chain links TRBV9 to TRBJ1-5; D might be TRBD1 (5 bases). Trimming left V 0 bases short and J 0 bases short, with 7 bases between. CDR3 size: 15 residues. CDR1 is SGDLS, CDR2 YYNGEE, per germline. The DNA for the CDR3 is TGTGCCAGCAGCGTAGCGGGGGATAGCAATCAGCCCCAGCATTTT. Translation gives CASSVAGDSNQPQHF.

In its sample, this clone was seen a few times. The chain has TRBV7-3 and TRBJ2-2, with 7 bases aligning to TRBD1. The V gene's germline CDR1 is SGHTA and CDR2 FQGTGA. Trimming cost V 6 bases and J 2 bases; bases outside gene matches: 3. The CDR3 sequence is 14 residues long. The chain's CDR3 is CASSRTGNTGELFF. CDR3 in DNA: TGTGCCAGCAGTCGGACAGGAAACACCGGGGAGCTGTTTTTT.

The chain has TRBV5-6 and TRBJ2-5; D is unclear. CDR3 size: 11 residues. Germline V gene lookup returns CDR1 SGHDT and CDR2 YYEEEE. V lost 2 bases to trimming and J lost 5 bases, with 4 bases between them. CDR3 region: CASSFMETQYF. The CDR3, as DNA: TGTGCCAGCAGCTTTATGGAGACCCAGTACTTC.

The rearrangement links TRBV6-1 to TRBJ1-5; D might be TRBD1 (6 bases). V was pared by 6 bases and J by 3 bases, with 15 bases between. In germline, CDR1 is MNHNS, CDR2 SASEGT. The CDR3 extends over 15 amino acids. CDR3 nucleotide sequence: TGTGCCAGCAGGGCTTGGGACACAAACAATCAGCCCCAGCATTTT. Its protein product is CASRAWDTNNQPQHF.

The chain uses TRBV4-2 and TRBJ2-1, with D tentatively TRBD2 (6 bases). The germline gives CDR1 LGHNA, CDR2 YNFKEQ. Trimming took off 4 bases at V and 6 bases at J, with 19 bases between the two ends. CDR3 length equals 16 residues. The CDR3 spells CASSLGAGSWGNEQFF. The CDR3 nucleotides are TGTGCCAGCAGCCTTGGAGCGGGCTCCTGGGGCAATGAGCAGTTCTTC.

The chain joins TRBV19 to TRBJ2-2; TRBD1 is a possible D gene (6 bases). Germline V gene lookup returns CDR1 LNHDA and CDR2 SQIVND (reference sequence). The V end was cut by 2 bases, the J end by 0 bases, with 10 bases between. The length of the CDR3 is 16 residues. The DNA for the CDR3 is TGTGCCAGTAGTATAACCAGGGGCACGAACACCGGGGAGCTGTTTTTT. This encodes CASSITRGTNTGELFF.

The chain employs TRBV27 and TRBJ2-2, with TRBD1 matching over 11 bases. J gave up 8 bases and V 4 bases, and 12 bases lay outside the gene matches. Germline values: CDR1 MNHEY, CDR2 SMNVEV (reference sequence). The CDR3 consists of 17 residues. The CDR3 is CASSWSLGQGVSGELFF. In DNA, the CDR3 is TGTGCCAGCAGTTGGTCGTTGGGACAGGGGGTTTCGGGGGAGCTGTTTTTT.

This clone was counted between two and nine times. The chain uses TRBV7-9 and TRBJ2-3; D remains ambiguous. This CDR3 is built from 18 residues. Germline V gives CDR1 SEHNR, CDR2 FQNEAQ (reference sequence). V lost 2 bases, J lost 4 bases, and 22 bases lay in between. The CDR3 reads CASSLILRLQGSPDTQYF. The CDR3 nucleotides read TGTGCCAGCAGCTTAATACTGCGGCTCCAAGGCTCCCCAGATACGCAGTATTTT.

This rearrangement joins TRBV30 to TRBJ2-7; 7 bases align to TRBD2. The germline V gene encodes CDR1 GTSNPN and CDR2 SVGIG (reference sequence). V was clipped by 0 bases and J by 4 bases; unmatched bases: 6. The CDR3 contains 14 residues. The CDR3 region has the DNA TGTGCCTGGAGTGTTGTGGGGGGGGGATACGAGCAGTACTTC. Translating gives CAWSVVGGGYEQYF.

Concerning this clone: The same CDR3 can be traced to other DNA sequences in this sample. The DNA of the CDR3 is TGCGCCAGCAGCCTCGGGACAGGGAATCAGCCCCAGCATTTT. It yields the protein CASSLGTGNQPQHF. The genes are TRBV5-1 and TRBJ1-5, with 9 bases lining up with TRBD1. The CDR3 is made up of 14 amino acids. V lost 4 bases and J lost 4; bases outside the gene matches: 3. Germline V gene data show CDR1 as SGHRS and CDR2 as YFSETQ.

The rearrangement joins TRBV4-3 to TRBJ2-1; 14 positions agree with TRBD2. The CDR3 sequence is 17 residues long. The V and J ends lost 4 bases and 3 bases, in that order; junction bases with no gene match: 5. CDR1 LGHNA and CDR2 YSLEER come from the germline V gene. The CDR3 DNA reads as TGCGCCAGCAGCCCGTCGGGACTAGCGGGGGACTACAATGAGCAGTTCTTC. Encoded protein: CASSPSGLAGDYNEQFF.